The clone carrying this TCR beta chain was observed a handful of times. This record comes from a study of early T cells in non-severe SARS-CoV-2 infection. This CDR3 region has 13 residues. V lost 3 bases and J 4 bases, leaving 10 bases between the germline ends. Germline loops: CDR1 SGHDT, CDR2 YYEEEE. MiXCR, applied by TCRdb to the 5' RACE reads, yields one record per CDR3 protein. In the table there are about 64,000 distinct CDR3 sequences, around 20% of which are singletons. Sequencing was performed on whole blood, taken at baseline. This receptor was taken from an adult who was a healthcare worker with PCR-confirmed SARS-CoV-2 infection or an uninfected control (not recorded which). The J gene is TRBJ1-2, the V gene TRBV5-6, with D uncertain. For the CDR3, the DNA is TGTGCCAGCAGCTCCTCCGGACCCTATGGCTACACCTTC. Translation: CASSSSGPYGYTF. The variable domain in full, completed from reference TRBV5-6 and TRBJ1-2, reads DAGVTQSPTHLIKTRGQQVTLRCSPKSGHDTVSWYQQALGQGPQFIFQYYEEEERQRGNFPDRFSGHQFPNYSSELNVNALLLGDSALYLCASSSSGPYGYTFGSGTRLTVV.